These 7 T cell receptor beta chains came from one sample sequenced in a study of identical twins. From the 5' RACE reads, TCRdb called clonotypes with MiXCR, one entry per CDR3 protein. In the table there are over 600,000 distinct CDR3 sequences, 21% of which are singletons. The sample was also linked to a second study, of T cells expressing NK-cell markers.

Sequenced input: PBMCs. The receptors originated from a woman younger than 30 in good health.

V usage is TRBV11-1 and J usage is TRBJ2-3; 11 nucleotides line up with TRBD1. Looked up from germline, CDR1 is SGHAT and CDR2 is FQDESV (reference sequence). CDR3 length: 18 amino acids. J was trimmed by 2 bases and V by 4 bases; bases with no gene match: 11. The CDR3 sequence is CASSSQGTGGPATDTQYF. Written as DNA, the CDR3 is TGTGCCAGCAGCTCACAAGGGACAGGGGGACCAGCCACAGATACGCAGTATTTT.

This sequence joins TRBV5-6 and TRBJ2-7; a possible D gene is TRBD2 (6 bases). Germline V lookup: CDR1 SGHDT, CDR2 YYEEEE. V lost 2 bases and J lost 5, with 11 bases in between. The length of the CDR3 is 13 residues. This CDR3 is CASSFGGMDEQYF. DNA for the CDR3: TGTGCCAGCAGCTTCGGGGGTATGGACGAGCAGTACTTC.

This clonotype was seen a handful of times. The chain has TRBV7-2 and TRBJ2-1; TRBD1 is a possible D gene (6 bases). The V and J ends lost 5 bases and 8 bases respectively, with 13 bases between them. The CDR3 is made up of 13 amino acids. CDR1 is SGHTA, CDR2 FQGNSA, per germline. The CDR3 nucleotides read TGTGCCAGCAGCACAGGGCCCCACGATGAGCAGTTCTTC. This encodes CASSTGPHDEQFF.

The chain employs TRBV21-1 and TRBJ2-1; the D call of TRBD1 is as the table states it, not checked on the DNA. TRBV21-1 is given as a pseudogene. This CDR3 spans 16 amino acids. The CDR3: CATEMEGQGGYNEQFF. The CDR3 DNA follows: TGTGCCACCGAGATGGAGGGACAGGGAGGATACAATGAGCAGTTCTTC.

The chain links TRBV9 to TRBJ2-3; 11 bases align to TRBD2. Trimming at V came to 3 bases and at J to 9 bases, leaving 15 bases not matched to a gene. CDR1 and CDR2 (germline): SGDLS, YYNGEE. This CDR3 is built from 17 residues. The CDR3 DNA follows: TGTGCCAGCAGCGCCTCCACTAGCGGGGGCTTAGGGGAGACGCAGTATTTT. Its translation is CASSASTSGGLGETQYF.

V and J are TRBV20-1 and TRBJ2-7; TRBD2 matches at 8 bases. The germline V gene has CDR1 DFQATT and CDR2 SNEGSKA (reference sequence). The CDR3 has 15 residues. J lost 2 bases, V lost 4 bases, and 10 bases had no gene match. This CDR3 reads CSATPPAGAPYEQYF. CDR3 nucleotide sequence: TGCAGTGCTACCCCCCCAGCGGGAGCCCCCTACGAGCAGTACTTC.

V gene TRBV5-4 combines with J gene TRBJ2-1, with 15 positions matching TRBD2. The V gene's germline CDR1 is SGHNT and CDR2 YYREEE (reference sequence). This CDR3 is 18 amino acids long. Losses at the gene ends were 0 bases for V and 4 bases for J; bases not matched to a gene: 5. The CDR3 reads CASSLAMGLAGGYNEQFF. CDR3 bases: TGTGCCAGCAGCTTGGCCATGGGACTAGCGGGGGGTTACAATGAGCAGTTCTTC.